This T cell receptor (beta chain) was captured by sequencing in a study of blood T cells in healthy people across ages. The CDR3 has 15 amino acids. General study findings and limits: Researchers report that TCR beta diversity correlated strongly with naive T cell percentage. Roughly linear age-related decline in beta diversity appeared, significant by age roughly 40.

Combining a sample-barcoded 5' primer with a J-beta primer mix, a second PCR ran for 7 to 11 cycles. Each cDNA was tagged by a template-switch adaptor containing 12 random nucleotides. TCRdb analysed the 5' RACE reads with MiXCR anew, one entry per CDR3 protein. The sample has 650,000 to 1,000,000 distinct CDR3 sequences, about 45% seen once. This clonotype has a count of ten or more. Its cognate antigen is unknown. Sequencing input: blood. This TCR was recovered from an elderly man in good health. The chain is built from TRBV21-1 and TRBJ2-7; the DNA was not used to check the table's D call, TRBD1. TRBV21-1 constitutes a pseudogene. This CDR3 is CASSKVGDRSYEQYF. The CDR3 DNA reads as TGTGCCAGCAGCAAAGTCGGGGACAGGAGCTACGAGCAGTACTTC.